A single sample is the source of the 22 T cell receptor beta chains below, sequenced in a study of control samples from healthy donors and cancer patients. TCRdb keeps only in-frame clones here, not all; method: immunoSEQ multiplex PCR. Among around 110,000 clones, 88% were seen once, and the ten largest hold approximately 2.3%. The sample was blood. The receptors were sampled from a woman in her sixties or seventies in good health.

The chain employs TRBV6-4 and TRBJ1-6; the match to TRBD1 covers 7 bases. V was clipped by 6 bases and J by 9 bases; unmatched bases: 8. Looked up from germline, CDR1 is MRHNA and CDR2 is SNTAGT. This CDR3 contains 14 residues. The CDR3 is CASSYQGGVSPLHF. The CDR3 region has the DNA TGTGCCAGCAGCTACCAGGGGGGAGTTTCACCCCTCCACTTT.

The rearrangement uses TRBV10-3 and TRBJ1-2, with 9 bases lining up with TRBD1. This CDR3 contains 12 residues. Germline assignment: CDR1 ENHRY and CDR2 SYGVKD. Trimming took 5 bases from V and 8 from J; bases not matched to a gene: 3. The CDR3 DNA follows: TGTGCCATCAGTACAGGGGGCAACGGCTACACCTTC. This encodes CAISTGGNGYTF.

This chain joins TRBV7-9 and TRBJ1-1; 7 bases are a match to TRBD1. CDR1 and CDR2 (germline): SEHNR, FQNEAQ (reference sequence). CDR3 length equals 14 residues. Losses at the gene ends were 5 bases for V and 0 bases for J; bases not matched to a gene: 3. The CDR3 nucleotides read TGTGCCAGCAGCGCACAGGGGATGAACACTGAAGCTTTCTTT. Its protein product is CASSAQGMNTEAFF.

The chain couples TRBV6-5 to TRBJ1-5, with a possible D match to TRBD1 (6 bases). The CDR3 totals 13 residues. V dropped 10 bases and J dropped 6 bases, with 16 bases sitting between them. Per the germline V gene, CDR1 is MNHEY and CDR2 is SVGAGI. In nucleotides, the CDR3 is TGTGCCACTTCCGACAGGTTGGGTCAGCCCCAGCATTTT. As protein: CATSDRLGQPQHF.

The J gene is TRBJ2-1, the V gene TRBV20-1; 7 positions agree with TRBD2. V dropped 3 bases and J dropped 6; count of bases not matched to a gene: 5. Germline V gives CDR1 DFQATT, CDR2 SNEGSKA (reference sequence). This CDR3 comprises 13 residues. The CDR3 DNA is TGCAGTGCTAGTGTACCGGGAGGCAATGAGCAGTTCTTC. It yields the protein CSASVPGGNEQFF.

This clone was seen just once. The chain uses TRBV6-6 and TRBJ2-7; 12 nucleotides line up with TRBD2. This CDR3 comprises 16 residues. Unmatched junction bases numbered 12, after V lost 5 bases and J lost 7 bases. Per germline, CDR1 MNHNY and CDR2 SVGAGI (reference sequence). This CDR3 reads CASSTAGTSGPTEQYF. CDR3 bases: TGTGCCAGCAGTACAGCCGGGACTAGCGGGCCTACGGAGCAGTACTTC.

The CDR3 is CASSHRQNQETQYF. CDR3 DNA sequence: TGTGCCAGCAGCCACCGACAGAACCAAGAGACCCAGTACTTC. V and J are TRBV3-1 (or the pseudogene TRBV3-2) and TRBJ2-5, with D perhaps TRBD1 (5 bases). CDR1 and CDR2 from the germline V gene are LGHDT and YNNKEL (reference sequence). V was clipped by 3 bases and J by 0 bases, with 8 bases between them. This CDR3 has 14 residues.

The rearrangement uses TRBV5-5 and TRBJ2-7, with 8 bases lining up with TRBD1. J gave up 2 bases and V 0 bases, and 7 bases lay outside the gene matches. This CDR3 is 16 amino acids long. CDR1 and CDR2 (germline): SGHKS, YYEKEE (reference sequence). The DNA for the CDR3 is TGTGCCAGCAGCTTGGGGTTGCAGGGGGCCCCCTACGAGCAGTACTTC. Translated, it gives CASSLGLQGAPYEQYF.

The V call is TRBV5-4, the J call TRBJ2-2, with 10 bases that match TRBD2. The ends lost 2 bases at V and 1 base at J; junction bases unmatched: 2. This CDR3 region has 16 residues. From germline, CDR1 is SGHNT and CDR2 YYREEE (reference sequence). Here the CDR3 DNA reads TGTGCCAGCAGCTTTCGGACTAGCGGGAACACCGGGGAGCTGTTTTTT. Translated, it gives CASSFRTSGNTGELFF.

The genes are TRBV6-6 and TRBJ1-3, with D uncertain. The V gene's germline CDR1 is MNHNY and CDR2 SVGAGI (reference sequence). The CDR3 has 11 amino acids. Trimming shortened V by 8 bases and J by 4 bases, and 6 bases separated the two germline ends. The CDR3 loop reads CASSLGNTIYF. The CDR3 nucleotides are TGTGCCAGCTCCCTCGGAAACACCATATATTTT.

The genes are TRBV10-3 and TRBJ1-1; TRBD1 is a possible D gene (6 bases). V shed 2 bases and J shed 3 bases, with 10 bases lying between them. CDR3 size: 14 residues. Germline values: CDR1 ENHRY, CDR2 SYGVKD. The CDR3 is CAISETGKDTEAFF. Written as DNA, the CDR3 is TGTGCCATCAGTGAGACAGGGAAGGACACTGAAGCTTTCTTT.

This clone was observed a handful of times. V and J are TRBV4-2 and TRBJ2-7, with D hard to call. CDR1 is LGHNA, CDR2 YNFKEQ, per germline. The ends were cut back, 3 bases at V and 0 bases at J, with 12 bases in the middle. CDR3 size: 15 residues. The CDR3 reads CASSQAADFSYEQYF. CDR3 DNA sequence: TGTGCCAGCAGCCAGGCCGCTGACTTCTCCTACGAGCAGTACTTC.

This sequence joins TRBV7-2 and TRBJ2-7; 12 bases are a match to TRBD1. This CDR3 has 14 amino acids. V gave up 3 bases and J gave up 6 bases; unmatched junction bases: 3. Germline CDR1 and CDR2: SGHTA and FQGNSA. The CDR3 nucleotides read TGTGCCAGCAGCTTCCGGGACAGGGGGCGCGAGCAGTACTTC. This encodes CASSFRDRGREQYF. Variable domain in full (rest from reference TRBV7-2 and TRBJ2-7): GAGVSQSPSNKVTEKGKDVELRCDPISGHTALYWYRQSLGQGLEFLIYFQGNSAPDKSGLPSDRFSAERTGGSVSTLTIQRTQQEDSAVYLCASSFRDRGREQYFGPGTRLTVT.

The chain employs TRBV7-3 and TRBJ2-7; D not resolved. The germline V gene encodes CDR1 SGHTA and CDR2 FQGTGA. The CDR3 loop spans 16 amino acids. The V end was cut by 1 base, the J end by 0 bases, with 13 bases between. Here the CDR3 DNA reads TGTGCCAGCAGCTTAAGTCCGGCAGCTAGCTCCTACGAGCAGTACTTC. It yields the protein CASSLSPAASSYEQYF.

This rearrangement joins TRBV5-1 to TRBJ1-2; possible D gene TRBD1, 6 bases. The CDR3 has 15 residues. In germline, CDR1 is SGHRS, CDR2 YFSETQ. V lost 4 bases and J 2 bases, leaving 15 bases between the germline ends. The CDR3 nucleotides are TGCGCCAGCAGCCCCCGGGACACGAGAAACTATGGCTACACCTTC. Translating gives CASSPRDTRNYGYTF.

The rearrangement uses TRBV7-9 and TRBJ2-5; D is possibly TRBD1 (5 bases). Germline-derived CDR1 and CDR2 are SEHNR and FQNEAQ (reference sequence). The CDR3 consists of 16 residues. V was shortened by 5 bases and J by 5 bases, with 21 bases between the two germline ends. The CDR3 DNA is TGTGCCAGCAGCCTCAGGGTCGAGTGGGATGGTGAGACCCAGTACTTC. Amino acid sequence: CASSLRVEWDGETQYF.

The V gene is TRBV4-3, the J gene TRBJ2-5; 9 nucleotides match TRBD2. This CDR3 has 16 residues. Unmatched junction bases numbered 8, after V lost 4 bases and J lost 2 bases. The germline V gene has CDR1 LGHNA and CDR2 YSLEER. CDR3 DNA: TGCGCCAGCAGCCCTTCTGGACTAGCGAGTCAAGAGACCCAGTACTTC. This encodes CASSPSGLASQETQYF.

The chain couples TRBV4-1 to TRBJ1-2; 12 nucleotides align to TRBD1. This CDR3 is built from 15 residues. The germline V gene has CDR1 MGHRA and CDR2 YSYEKL. Trimming took 0 bases from V and 8 from J; bases not matched to a gene: 4. CDR3 bases: TGCGCCAGCAGCCAAGAAGGGACAGGGGGCTGGGGCTACACCTTC. Encoded protein: CASSQEGTGGWGYTF.

V is TRBV6-5 and J is TRBJ1-2; D remains ambiguous. V was shortened by 2 bases and J by 1 base, with 2 bases between the two germline ends. CDR3 length: 12 amino acids. Germline CDR1 is MNHEY and CDR2 is SVGAGI. CDR3 in amino acids: CASSYNNYGYTF. CDR3 sequence (DNA): TGTGCCAGCAGTTACAATAACTATGGCTACACCTTC.

The V gene is TRBV4-1, the J gene TRBJ2-5; the D gene is possibly TRBD1 (5 bases). Germline V gives CDR1 MGHRA, CDR2 YSYEKL. The CDR3 is made up of 14 amino acids. Trimming cost V 1 base and J 4 bases, with 10 bases left between them. Written as DNA, the CDR3 is TGCGCCAGCAGCCAAGCGGAGACAGTAGAGACCCAGTACTTC. It encodes CASSQAETVETQYF.

V and J are TRBV4-1 and TRBJ2-3; 14 nucleotides agree with TRBD2. The CDR3 runs 18 residues. J lost 5 bases, V lost 1 base, and 8 bases had no gene match. The germline V gene encodes CDR1 MGHRA and CDR2 YSYEKL. The CDR3 protein is CASSQASWTSGGIDTQYF. The CDR3 bases are TGCGCCAGCAGCCAAGCCTCCTGGACTAGCGGGGGGATAGATACGCAGTATTTT.

The CDR3 spells CASSPEQGPYEQYF. Here the CDR3 DNA reads TGTGCCAGCTCACCAGAGCAGGGGCCCTACGAGCAGTACTTC. The rearrangement links TRBV18 to TRBJ2-7; TRBD1 is a possible D gene (6 bases). Germline assignment: CDR1 KGHSH and CDR2 LQKENI. The CDR3 consists of 14 residues. V lost 2 bases and J lost 2, with 10 bases in between.